The clone carrying this TCR beta chain turned up a few times. Sequencing used immunoSEQ multiplex PCR; TCRdb keeps in-frame clones, though not all of them. The sample carries roughly 400,000 clones, about 90% recorded once. Treatment: roughly 20 received Ad26.COV2.S at low or high dose, single or two shots; about 5 received placebo; per-sample allocation not given. Samples came from day 63 after the first vaccine or placebo injection. Donation came from an adult in Boston who was aged 18-55 years. This sample was included in a study of Ad26.COV2.S vaccination and SARS-CoV-2 variants. Across the study: Recipients of Ad26.COV2.S got it intramuscularly, once or twice 56 days apart.

V was shortened by 0 bases and J by 6 bases, with 11 bases between the two germline ends. Germline CDR1 is KGHSH and CDR2 is LQKENI. This CDR3 comprises 15 residues. V and J are TRBV18 and TRBJ2-2; D perhaps matches TRBD1 (6 bases). The TCR was taken from a person aged 18 to 59 who received the Ad26.COV2.S COVID-19 vaccine or a placebo. The sequencing here drew on peripheral blood, taken in a trial of Ad26.COV2.S vaccine versus placebo. CDR3 coding DNA: TGTGCCAGCTCACCACCGGTGAGGACAGCCGGGGAGCTGTTTTTT. Encoded protein: CASSPPVRTAGELFF.